This T cell receptor beta chain is drawn from a study of CD8 T cells in ankylosing spondylitis. Whole-study results and caveats: Earlier literature documents some of the motif variants in reactive arthritis synovial fluid and blood. From matched ankylosing spondylitis synovial fluid, disease-linked clones were reportedly recovered at significantly enriched levels.

In germline, CDR1 is SNHLY, CDR2 FYNNEI. This CDR3 is 13 amino acids long. Trimming took 6 bases from V and 8 from J, leaving 11 bases between them. Generation of TCR beta libraries employed quantitative 5'-RACE incorporating molecular barcodes. A single record per CDR3 protein comes from TCRdb applying MiXCR to the 5' RACE reads. Among 250,000 to 300,000 distinct CDR3 sequences listed, 20% were seen once. This clonotype was seen more than once but under ten times. Antigen: not known. This chain connects TRBV2 to TRBJ1-6; D gene unclear. This TCR came from a male donor with ankylosing spondylitis or in good health (not recorded which). Sequencing was performed on blood, either unsorted or a sorted T cell fraction (not recorded which). The CDR3 loop is CASSGDIDSPLHF. CDR3 nucleotide sequence: TGTGCCAGCAGCGGAGATATAGATTCACCCCTCCACTTT.